This T cell receptor (beta chain) was identified in a study of patients and donors after allogeneic stem cell transplantation. TCRdb called the RT-PCR reads again in MiXCR, with one record for every CDR3 protein. The profile shows approximately 61,000 distinct CDR3 sequences, about an eighth of them singletons. Germline values: CDR1 MNHEY, CDR2 SVGAGI. The V end was cut by 3 bases, the J end by 4 bases, with 6 bases between. The CDR3 runs 13 residues. This clonotype was seen repeatedly, ten times or more. J is TRBJ1-4 and V is TRBV6-5, with D perhaps TRBD1 (5 bases). The sequence was obtained from a human donor who was either an allogeneic HSCT recipient or a stem cell or donor lymphocyte infusion donor (not recorded which). It is not recorded whose cells these are; they may come from a transplant donor. Sequencing was done on a sample of blood, either unsorted or a sorted T cell fraction (not recorded which). The CDR3 coding sequence is TGTGCCAGCAGTTATCAGGGTAATGAAAAACTGTTTTTT. It specifies CASSYQGNEKLFF.